A single sample gave rise to the 27 T cell receptor beta chains below, sequenced in a study of T cells in localized non-small cell lung cancer. Some clones are missing from TCRdb's copy, which holds only in-frame ones; the method was immunoSEQ multiplex PCR. The sample lists 3,000 or so clones; around 25% were seen once. This material consisted of normal lung tissue next to the tumor, taken before any cancer treatment. The receptors derive from a male donor aged 60 or over with stage II lung adenocarcinoma.

The chain links TRBV5-1 to TRBJ1-1, with D possibly being TRBD1 (5 bases). CDR3 length: 14 residues. V lost 4 bases, J lost 2 bases, and 12 bases lay in between. Germline CDR1 SGHRS, CDR2 YFSETQ. CDR3 in DNA: TGCGCCAGCAGCAGGGACTTGGGAAACACTGAAGCTTTCTTT. As protein: CASSRDLGNTEAFF.

The chain uses TRBV19 and TRBJ1-2, with 9 positions matching TRBD1. After removal of 5 bases from V and 3 bases from J, the junction contained 4 bases not matched to a gene. CDR3 length: 14 amino acids. CDR1 and CDR2 (germline): LNHDA, SQIVND (reference sequence). DNA of the CDR3: TGTGCCAGTAGTCCGGACAGGGGCTACTATGGCTACACCTTC. Its protein product is CASSPDRGYYGYTF.

The J gene is TRBJ2-2, the V gene TRBV7-5; no DNA check was done on the table's D call, TRBD1. TRBV7-5 has pseudogene status. The CDR3 runs to 14 residues. The CDR3 DNA sequence: TGTGCCAGCAGCTTAGAAACAGGGGCCGGGGAGCTGTTTTTT. It codes for CASSLETGAGELFF.

The genes are TRBV5-1 and TRBJ2-1; D is uncertain. The V gene lost 0 bases and the J gene lost 0 bases, with 4 bases spanning the gap. The CDR3 extends over 14 amino acids. Per the germline V gene, CDR1 is SGHRS and CDR2 is YFSETQ. Written as DNA, the CDR3 is TGCGCCAGCAGCTTGGGGGGCTCCTACAATGAGCAGTTCTTC. This gives the protein CASSLGGSYNEQFF. The full variable domain, rest sourced from reference TRBV5-1 and TRBJ2-1, is KAGVTQTPRYLIKTRGQQVTLSCSPISGHRSVSWYQQTPGQGLQFLFEYFSETQRNKGNFPGRFSGRQFSNSRSEMNVSTLELGDSALYLCASSLGGSYNEQFFGPGTRLTVL.

This clone occurred a few times. As DNA, the CDR3 is TGCGCCAGCAGTGAGTCGAGGGAGACCCAGTACTTC. This gives the protein CASSESRETQYF. The chain recombines TRBV10-2 with TRBJ2-5; D gene uncertain. The CDR3 has 12 amino acids. Germline V CDR1 and CDR2: WSHSY, SAAADI. Trimming removed 0 bases at V and 5 bases at J, with 4 bases between.

The chain is built from TRBV9 and TRBJ1-6; D perhaps matches TRBD1 (5 bases). Germline lookup yields CDR1 SGDLS and CDR2 YYNGEE. Trimming cost V 0 bases and J 5 bases, with 9 bases left between them. This CDR3 spans 15 amino acids. The CDR3 loop reads CASSVVAGNNSPLHF. The CDR3 DNA sequence: TGTGCCAGCAGCGTAGTGGCAGGGAATAATTCACCCCTCCACTTT.

This clone showed up just a few times. The chain recombines TRBV28 with TRBJ2-1, with D possibly TRBD1 on 5 matching bases. The CDR3 is 14 amino acids. The ends were cut back, 7 bases at V and 4 bases at J, with 14 bases in the middle. Per germline, CDR1 MDHEN and CDR2 SYDVKM. This chain's CDR3 is CASTQRQLYNEQFF. The DNA of the CDR3 is TGTGCCAGCACCCAAAGACAGTTGTACAATGAGCAGTTCTTC.

This clone was seen only a few times. The J gene is TRBJ2-7, the V gene TRBV9; possible D gene TRBD1, 6 bases. Trimming took 8 bases from V and 3 from J, leaving 18 bases between them. There are 14 residues in the CDR3. Looked up from germline, CDR1 is SGDLS and CDR2 is YYNGEE. The CDR3 loop is CASAHRDGFYEQYF. In nucleotides, the CDR3 is TGTGCCAGTGCTCACAGGGACGGTTTCTACGAGCAGTACTTC.

The chain employs TRBV19 and TRBJ1-5; unclear D gene. CDR3 size: 12 residues. Trimming took 7 bases from V and 2 from J, leaving 6 bases between them. Germline V gene sequence: CDR1 LNHDA, CDR2 SQIVND (reference sequence). Here the CDR3 DNA reads TGTGCCAGTAAACGAGGCAATCAGCCCCAGCATTTT. It encodes CASKRGNQPQHF.

This clone was seen more than once but under ten times. Sequence at one end of the junction differs from germline and may be a read error. The J gene is TRBJ2-2, the V gene TRBV15; D is uncertain. The CDR3 has 16 residues. CDR1 is LNHNV and CDR2 is YYDKDF in the germline V gene (reference sequence). The CDR3 reads CASSLEPGYEDGELFF. The CDR3 region has the DNA TGTGCCAGCAGCTTAGAACCCGGGTACGAGGACGGGGAGCTGTTTTTT.

The chain couples TRBV5-1 to TRBJ2-5; 11 bases align to TRBD2. This CDR3 has 15 amino acids. V trimming: 0 bases; J trimming: 2 bases; junction bases outside the gene matches: 0. Looked up from germline, CDR1 is SGHRS and CDR2 is YFSETQ. The chain's CDR3 is CASSLGLAGQETQYF. The CDR3 nucleotides are TGCGCCAGCAGCTTGGGACTAGCGGGGCAAGAGACCCAGTACTTC. The full variable domain, with the rest looked up from reference TRBV5-1 and TRBJ2-5, is KAGVTQTPRYLIKTRGQQVTLSCSPISGHRSVSWYQQTPGQGLQFLFEYFSETQRNKGNFPGRFSGRQFSNSRSEMNVSTLELGDSALYLCASSLGLAGQETQYFGPGTRLLVL.

About this clone: Germline and junction disagree at one end, which may indicate a read error. Written as DNA, the CDR3 is TGCGCCAGCAGCTGGACAGGGGGCTCCCACGAGCAGTACTTC. It translates to CASSWTGGSHEQYF. The rearrangement links TRBV5-1 to TRBJ2-7; the match to TRBD1 covers 11 bases. Germline CDR1 and CDR2: SGHRS and YFSETQ. This CDR3 is built from 14 residues.

This clone was counted between two and nine times. The chain joins TRBV11-3 to TRBJ2-7; 8 bases map to TRBD1. The junction had 7 bases not matched to a gene; V was cut back by 0 bases and J by 3 bases. Germline V gives CDR1 SGHNT, CDR2 YENEEA. The CDR3 consists of 16 residues. The CDR3 region has the DNA TGTGCCAGCAGCTTAGAGGCCGGGACAGGAAACTACGAGCAGTACTTC. Encoded protein: CASSLEAGTGNYEQYF.

This clone appeared a few times. The rearrangement uses TRBV27 and TRBJ2-2; D is undetermined. In germline, CDR1 is MNHEY, CDR2 SMNVEV (reference sequence). V gave up 7 bases and J gave up 0 bases, with 12 bases separating them. This CDR3 region has 15 residues. DNA for the CDR3: TGTGCCAGCACCCCCTTTGGGGCGAACACCGGGGAGCTGTTTTTT. Its translation is CASTPFGANTGELFF.

The V call is TRBV11-3, the J call TRBJ2-5; possibly TRBD1 for D (7 bases). This CDR3 has 14 residues. V dropped 5 bases and J dropped 5 bases, with 15 bases sitting between them. CDR1 is SGHNT and CDR2 is YENEEA in the germline V gene. CDR3 coding DNA: TGTGCCAGCAGCCTACTGACAGGGAGGGAGACCCAGTACTTC. Amino acid sequence: CASSLLTGRETQYF.

V is TRBV11-3 and J is TRBJ1-1; D not resolved. The V gene lost 2 bases and the J gene lost 2 bases, with 12 bases spanning the gap. This CDR3 is 15 amino acids long. CDR1 and CDR2 from the germline V gene are SGHNT and YENEEA. The CDR3 DNA reads as TGTGCCAGCAGCTTATCGGGCCAGATTAACACTGAAGCTTTCTTT. Amino acids: CASSLSGQINTEAFF.

The rearrangement joins TRBV5-1 to TRBJ1-1; weak D call: TRBD1 (6 bases). Trimming removed 4 bases at V and 0 bases at J, with 16 bases between. This CDR3 has 16 amino acids. Germline CDR1 SGHRS, CDR2 YFSETQ. This CDR3 is CASSPGHGDMNTEAFF. CDR3 coding DNA: TGCGCCAGCAGCCCGGGACACGGAGACATGAACACTGAAGCTTTCTTT.

V gene TRBV19 combines with J gene TRBJ2-1, with 10 bases lining up with TRBD2. Trimming cost V 5 bases and J 7 bases; bases outside gene matches: 8. Germline CDR1 and CDR2: LNHDA and SQIVND (reference sequence). The CDR3 is 15 residues long. CDR3 loop: CASSDTSGDKNEQFF. CDR3 nucleotides: TGTGCCAGTAGTGACACTAGCGGGGACAAGAATGAGCAGTTCTTC.

The V gene is TRBV19, the J gene TRBJ2-7; D may be TRBD1 (6 bases). Germline lookup yields CDR1 LNHDA and CDR2 SQIVND (reference sequence). CDR3 length: 13 residues. V was cut by 3 bases and J by 3 bases, with 9 bases left in between. CDR3 loop: CASSIEGGYEQYF. The CDR3 DNA reads as TGTGCCAGTAGTATTGAAGGGGGCTACGAGCAGTACTTC. Complete variable domain (other parts from reference TRBV19 and TRBJ2-7): DGGITQSPKYLFRKEGQNVTLSCEQNLNHDAMYWYRQDPGQGLRLIYYSQIVNDFQKGDIAEGYSVSREKKESFPLTVTSAQKNPTAFYLCASSIEGGYEQYFGPGTRLTVT.

This clone occurred a few times. The chain uses TRBV19 and TRBJ1-1; D unclear. Germline V gene data show CDR1 as LNHDA and CDR2 as SQIVND (reference sequence). The CDR3 runs 15 residues. V was shortened by 5 bases and J by 6 bases, with 19 bases between the two germline ends. The CDR3 here is CASSSLEGLRAEAFF. CDR3 sequence (DNA): TGTGCCAGTAGTTCCTTAGAGGGTTTGAGAGCTGAAGCTTTCTTT.

The chain links TRBV2 to TRBJ1-2; D unclear. The germline V gene has CDR1 SNHLY and CDR2 FYNNEI. Trimming shortened V by 3 bases and J by 8 bases, and 13 bases separated the two germline ends. The CDR3 runs 13 residues. In nucleotides, the CDR3 is TGTGCCAGCAGTGACCGGGGAACTATAGGCTACACCTTC. Residues: CASSDRGTIGYTF.

There are a few counts of this clone. The chain recombines TRBV11-3 with TRBJ2-1; TRBD2 matches at 8 bases. The CDR3 length is 15 residues. Trimming took 5 bases from V and 4 from J; bases not matched to a gene: 7. CDR1 is SGHNT, CDR2 YENEEA, per germline. The CDR3 loop reads CASSPGEREYNEQFF. CDR3 nucleotides: TGTGCCAGCAGCCCCGGCGAGCGGGAGTACAATGAGCAGTTCTTC.

This chain joins TRBV9 and TRBJ2-5, with 8 positions matching TRBD1. The CDR3 length is 16 residues. Germline CDR1 reads SGDLS; CDR2 reads YYNGEE. The ends lost 4 bases at V and 2 bases at J; junction bases unmatched: 10. The DNA of the CDR3 is TGTGCCAGCAGCATTGGACAGGGAAAAAATCAAGAGACCCAGTACTTC. Encoded protein: CASSIGQGKNQETQYF.

By share, this clone counts as medium-sized. This CDR3 is CASSSRLAKTQETQYF. CDR3 DNA: TGTGCCAGCAGTTCCCGACTAGCCAAAACTCAAGAGACCCAGTACTTC. The chain recombines TRBV6-8 with TRBJ2-5; TRBD2 matches at 7 bases. CDR3 length: 16 residues. V was clipped by 4 bases and J by 2 bases; unmatched bases: 10. CDR1 is MNHGY and CDR2 is SAAAGT in the germline V gene.

By proportion, this clone is medium-sized. The chain couples TRBV12-5 to TRBJ2-3; perhaps D is TRBD1 or TRBD2 (5 bases each). This CDR3 contains 13 residues. Looked up from germline, CDR1 is LGHNT and CDR2 is FRNRAP. CDR3 in amino acids: CASTPEGRNTQYF. DNA for the CDR3: TGTGCCAGCACTCCCGAGGGGAGAAATACGCAGTATTTT.

This clone was seen only a few times. V is TRBV9 and J is TRBJ1-2; TRBD1 matches 7 bases. The CDR3 totals 14 residues. V lost 5 bases, J lost 0 bases, and 4 bases stayed unmatched. Germline values: CDR1 SGDLS, CDR2 YYNGEE. In nucleotides, the CDR3 is TGTGCCAGCAGTAGGGGACAGTCTAACTATGGCTACACCTTC. Its translation is CASSRGQSNYGYTF.

This clone was seen more than once but under ten times. The rearrangement links TRBV18 to TRBJ1-5; D not resolved. The CDR3 consists of 13 residues. The V gene lost 2 bases and the J gene lost 6 bases, with 8 bases spanning the gap. Looked up from germline, CDR1 is KGHSH and CDR2 is LQKENI. The chain's CDR3 is CASSPSASQPQHF. CDR3 in DNA: TGTGCCAGCTCACCATCGGCATCTCAGCCCCAGCATTTT. The variable domain in full, with the rest retrieved from reference TRBV18 and TRBJ1-5, is NAGVMQNPRHLVRRRGQEARLRCSPMKGHSHVYWYRQLPEEGLKFMVYLQKENIIDESGMPKERFSAEFPKEGPSILRIQQVVRGDSAAYFCASSPSASQPQHFGDGTRLSIL.